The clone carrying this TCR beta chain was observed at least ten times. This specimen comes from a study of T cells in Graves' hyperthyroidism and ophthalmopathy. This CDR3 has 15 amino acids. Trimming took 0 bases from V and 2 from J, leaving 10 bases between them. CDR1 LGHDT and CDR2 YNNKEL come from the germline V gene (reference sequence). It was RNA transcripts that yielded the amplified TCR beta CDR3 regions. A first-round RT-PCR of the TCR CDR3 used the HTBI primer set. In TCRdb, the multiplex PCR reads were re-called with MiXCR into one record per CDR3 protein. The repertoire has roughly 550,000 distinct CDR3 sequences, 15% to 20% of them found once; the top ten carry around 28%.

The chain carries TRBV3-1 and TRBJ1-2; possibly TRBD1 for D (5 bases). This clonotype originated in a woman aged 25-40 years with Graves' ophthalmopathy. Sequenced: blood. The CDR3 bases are TGTGCCAGCAGCCAAGAGTACAGGCTAAACTATGGCTACACCTTC. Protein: CASSQEYRLNYGYTF.